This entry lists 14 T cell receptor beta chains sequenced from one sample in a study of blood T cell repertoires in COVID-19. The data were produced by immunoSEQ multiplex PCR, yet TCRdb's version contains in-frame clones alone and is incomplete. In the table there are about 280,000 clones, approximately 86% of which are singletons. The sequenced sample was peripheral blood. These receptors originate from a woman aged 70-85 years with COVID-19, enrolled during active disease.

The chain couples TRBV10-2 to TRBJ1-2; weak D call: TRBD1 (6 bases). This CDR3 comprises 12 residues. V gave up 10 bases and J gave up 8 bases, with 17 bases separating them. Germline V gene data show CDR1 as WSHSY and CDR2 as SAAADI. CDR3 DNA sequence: TGCGCCACCAACAGGGATTCGGGGGGCTACACCTTC. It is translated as CATNRDSGGYTF.

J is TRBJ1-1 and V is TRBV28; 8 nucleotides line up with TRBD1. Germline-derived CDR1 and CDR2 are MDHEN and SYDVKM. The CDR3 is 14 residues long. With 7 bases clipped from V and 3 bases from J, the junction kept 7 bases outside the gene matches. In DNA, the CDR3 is TGTGCCAGCATCCCGACAGGGGAATACACTGAAGCTTTCTTT. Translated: CASIPTGEYTEAFF.

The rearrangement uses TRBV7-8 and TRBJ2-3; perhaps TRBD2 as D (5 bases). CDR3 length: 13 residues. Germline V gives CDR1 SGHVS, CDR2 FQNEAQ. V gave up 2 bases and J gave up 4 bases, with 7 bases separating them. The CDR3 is CASSLSGSDTQYF. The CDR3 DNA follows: TGTGCCAGCAGCTTAAGCGGATCAGATACGCAGTATTTT.

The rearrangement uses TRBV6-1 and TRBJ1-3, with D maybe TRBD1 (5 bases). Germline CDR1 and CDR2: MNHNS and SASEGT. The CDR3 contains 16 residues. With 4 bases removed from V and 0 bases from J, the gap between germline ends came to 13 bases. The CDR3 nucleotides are TGTGCCAGCAGTGCCACCCCCACAGGCTCTGGAAACACCATATATTTT. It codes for CASSATPTGSGNTIYF.

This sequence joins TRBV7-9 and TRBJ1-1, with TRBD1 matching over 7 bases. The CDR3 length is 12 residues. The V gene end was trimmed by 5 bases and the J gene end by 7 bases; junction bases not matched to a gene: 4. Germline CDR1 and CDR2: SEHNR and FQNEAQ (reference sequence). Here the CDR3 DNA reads TGTGCCAGCAGCAGGGGACAGCTTGAAGCTTTCTTT. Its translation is CASSRGQLEAFF.

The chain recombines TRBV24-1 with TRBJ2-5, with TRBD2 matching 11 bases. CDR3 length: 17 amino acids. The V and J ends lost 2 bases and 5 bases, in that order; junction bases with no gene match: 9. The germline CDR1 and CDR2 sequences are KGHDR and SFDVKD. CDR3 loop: CATSDSNSGGARETQYF. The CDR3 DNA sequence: TGTGCCACCAGTGATTCTAATAGCGGGGGGGCTAGGGAGACCCAGTACTTC.

CDR3 residues: CASSEWGQGDYEQYF. The CDR3 DNA reads TGTGCCAGCAGTGAATGGGGACAGGGGGACTACGAGCAGTACTTC. The V gene is TRBV2, the J gene TRBJ2-7; 11 bases are a match to TRBD1. This CDR3 comprises 15 residues. The germline gives CDR1 SNHLY, CDR2 FYNNEI. The J segment lost 3 bases and the V segment lost 2 bases, leaving 3 bases of the junction unmatched.

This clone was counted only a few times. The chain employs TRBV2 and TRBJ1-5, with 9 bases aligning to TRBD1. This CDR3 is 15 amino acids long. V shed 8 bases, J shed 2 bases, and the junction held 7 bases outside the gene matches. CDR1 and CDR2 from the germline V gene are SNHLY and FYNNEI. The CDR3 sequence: CASGGTGRGNQPQHF. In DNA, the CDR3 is TGTGCCAGCGGGGGGACAGGGAGGGGCAATCAGCCCCAGCATTTT. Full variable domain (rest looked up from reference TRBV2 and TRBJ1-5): EPEVTQTPSHQVTQMGQEVILRCVPISNHLYFYWYRQILGQKVEFLVSFYNNEISEKSEIFDDQFSVERPDGSNFTLKIRSTKLEDSAMYFCASGGTGRGNQPQHFGDGTRLSIL.

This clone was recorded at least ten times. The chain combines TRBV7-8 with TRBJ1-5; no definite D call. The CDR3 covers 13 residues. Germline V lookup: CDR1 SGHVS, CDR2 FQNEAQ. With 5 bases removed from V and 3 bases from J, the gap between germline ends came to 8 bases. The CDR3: CASSASTNQPQHF. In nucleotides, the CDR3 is TGTGCCAGCAGCGCCTCTACCAATCAGCCCCAGCATTTT.

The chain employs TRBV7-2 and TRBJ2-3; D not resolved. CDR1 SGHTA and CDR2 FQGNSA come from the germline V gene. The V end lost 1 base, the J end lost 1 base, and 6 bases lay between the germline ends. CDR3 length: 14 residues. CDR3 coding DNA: TGTGCCAGCAGCTTAGTCCGGGGCACAGATACGCAGTATTTT. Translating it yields CASSLVRGTDTQYF. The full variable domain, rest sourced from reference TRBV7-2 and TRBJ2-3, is GAGVSQSPSNKVTEKGKDVELRCDPISGHTALYWYRQSLGQGLEFLIYFQGNSAPDKSGLPSDRFSAERTGGSVSTLTIQRTQQEDSAVYLCASSLVRGTDTQYFGPGTRLTVL.

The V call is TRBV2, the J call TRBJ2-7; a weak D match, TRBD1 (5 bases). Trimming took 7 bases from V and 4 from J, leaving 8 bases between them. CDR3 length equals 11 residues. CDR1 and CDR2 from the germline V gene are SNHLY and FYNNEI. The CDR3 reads CASTGAYEQYF. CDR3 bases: TGTGCCAGCACTGGGGCTTACGAGCAGTACTTC.

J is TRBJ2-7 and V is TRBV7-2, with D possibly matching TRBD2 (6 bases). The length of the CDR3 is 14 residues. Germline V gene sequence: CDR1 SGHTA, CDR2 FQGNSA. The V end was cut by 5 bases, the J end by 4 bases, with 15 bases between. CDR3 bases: TGTGCCAGCAGCCTGGCGGGGCCTTTTTACGAGCAGTACTTC. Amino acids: CASSLAGPFYEQYF.

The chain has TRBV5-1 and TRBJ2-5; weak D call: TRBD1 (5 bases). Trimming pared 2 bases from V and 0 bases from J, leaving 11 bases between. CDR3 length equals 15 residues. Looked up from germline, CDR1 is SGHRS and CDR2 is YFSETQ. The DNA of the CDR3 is TGCGCCAGCAGCTTAGCGACAGCCGACCAAGAGACCCAGTACTTC. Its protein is CASSLATADQETQYF.

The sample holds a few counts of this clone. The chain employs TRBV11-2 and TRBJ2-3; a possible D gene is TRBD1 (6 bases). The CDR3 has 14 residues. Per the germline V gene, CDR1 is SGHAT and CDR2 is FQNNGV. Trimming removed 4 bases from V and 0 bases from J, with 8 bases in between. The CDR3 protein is CASSSGVSTDTQYF. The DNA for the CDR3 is TGTGCCAGCAGCTCAGGGGTTAGCACAGATACGCAGTATTTT.